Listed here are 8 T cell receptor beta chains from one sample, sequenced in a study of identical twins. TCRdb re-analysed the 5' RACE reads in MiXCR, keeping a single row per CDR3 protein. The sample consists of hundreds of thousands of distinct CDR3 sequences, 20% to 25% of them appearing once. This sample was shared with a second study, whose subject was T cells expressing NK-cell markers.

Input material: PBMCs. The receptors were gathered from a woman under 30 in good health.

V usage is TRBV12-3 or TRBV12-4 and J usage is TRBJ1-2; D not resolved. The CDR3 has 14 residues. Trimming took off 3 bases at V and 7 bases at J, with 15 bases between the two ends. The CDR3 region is CASSFWAGGLGYTF. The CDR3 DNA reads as TGTGCCAGCAGTTTTTGGGCCGGCGGGCTTGGCTACACCTTC.

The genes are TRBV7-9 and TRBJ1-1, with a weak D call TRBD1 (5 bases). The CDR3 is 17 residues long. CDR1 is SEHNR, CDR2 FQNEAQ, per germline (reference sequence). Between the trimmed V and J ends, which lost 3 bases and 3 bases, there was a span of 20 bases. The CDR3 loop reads CASSLVKGALWDTEAFF. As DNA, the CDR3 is TGTGCCAGCAGCTTGGTTAAAGGGGCGCTGTGGGACACTGAAGCTTTCTTT.

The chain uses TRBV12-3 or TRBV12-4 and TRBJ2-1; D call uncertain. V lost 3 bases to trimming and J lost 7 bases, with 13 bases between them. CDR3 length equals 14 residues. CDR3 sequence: CASSFSIFGNEQFF. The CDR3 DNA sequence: TGTGCCAGCAGTTTTTCGATCTTCGGGAATGAGCAGTTCTTC.

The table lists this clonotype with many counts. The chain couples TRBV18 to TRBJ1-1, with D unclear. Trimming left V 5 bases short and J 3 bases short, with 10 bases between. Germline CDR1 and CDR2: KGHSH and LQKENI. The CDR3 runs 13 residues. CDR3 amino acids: CASSSRRDTEAFF. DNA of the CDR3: TGTGCCAGCTCATCCCGACGGGACACTGAAGCTTTCTTT.

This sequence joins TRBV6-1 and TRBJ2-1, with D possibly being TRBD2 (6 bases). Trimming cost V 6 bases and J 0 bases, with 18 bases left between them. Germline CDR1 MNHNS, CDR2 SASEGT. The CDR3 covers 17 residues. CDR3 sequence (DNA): TGTGCCAGCAGCCCGATTAGCGGACGAGGCTCCTACAATGAGCAGTTCTTC. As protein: CASSPISGRGSYNEQFF.

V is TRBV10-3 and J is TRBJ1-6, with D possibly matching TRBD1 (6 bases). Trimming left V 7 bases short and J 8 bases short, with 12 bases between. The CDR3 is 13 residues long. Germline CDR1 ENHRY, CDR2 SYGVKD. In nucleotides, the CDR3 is TGTGCCATCAAGGAACAGGGATATTCACCCCTCCACTTT. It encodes CAIKEQGYSPLHF.

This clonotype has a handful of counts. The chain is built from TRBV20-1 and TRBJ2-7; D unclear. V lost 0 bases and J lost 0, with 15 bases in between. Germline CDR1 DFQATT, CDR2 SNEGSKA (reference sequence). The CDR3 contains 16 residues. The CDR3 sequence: CSARDYTGMYSYEQYF. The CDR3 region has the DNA TGCAGTGCTAGAGATTATACTGGGATGTACTCCTACGAGCAGTACTTC.

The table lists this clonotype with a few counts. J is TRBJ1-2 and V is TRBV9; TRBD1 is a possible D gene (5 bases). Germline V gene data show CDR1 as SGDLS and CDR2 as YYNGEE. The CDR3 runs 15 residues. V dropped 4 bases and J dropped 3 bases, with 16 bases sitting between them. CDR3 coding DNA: TGTGCCAGCAGCCCCCACAGTGGCAGGGACTATGGCTACACCTTC. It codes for CASSPHSGRDYGYTF.